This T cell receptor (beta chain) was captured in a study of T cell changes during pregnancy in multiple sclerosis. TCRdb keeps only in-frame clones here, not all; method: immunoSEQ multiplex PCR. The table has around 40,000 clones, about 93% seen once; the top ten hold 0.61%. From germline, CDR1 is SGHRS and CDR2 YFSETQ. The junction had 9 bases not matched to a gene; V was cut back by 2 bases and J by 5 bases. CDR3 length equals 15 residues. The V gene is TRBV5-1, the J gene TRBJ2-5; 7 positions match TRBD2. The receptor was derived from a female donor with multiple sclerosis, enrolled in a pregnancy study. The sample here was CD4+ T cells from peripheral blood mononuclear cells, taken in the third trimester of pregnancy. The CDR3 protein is CASSFGREKSETQYF. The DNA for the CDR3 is TGCGCCAGCAGCTTCGGGCGGGAGAAGAGCGAGACCCAGTACTTC.